A selection of T cell receptor beta chains follows, all from one sample in a study of blood T cell repertoires in COVID-19. Profiled with immunoSEQ multiplex PCR; TCRdb holds only in-frame clones, not every one. Of under 200,000 clones listed, around 89% are singletons. Sequenced: PBMCs or T cells enriched from blood (not recorded which). Receptors were obtained from a woman between 45 and 60 years old who had recovered from COVID-19. The CDR3 runs from the conserved cysteine through the conserved F or W. The order of the fields is V gene, clone size, J gene, D gene, CDR3 protein, CDR3 DNA. The D gene is left open where the match is weak. Clone size, where shown, is once, few, many, or a class for clones that have expanded.

>TRBV6-5|-|TRBJ2-1|TRBD1
CASSYLGTGIRNEQFF
TGTGCCAGCAGTTATCTAGGGACAGGGATTCGCAATGAGCAGTTCTTC
>TRBV27|-|TRBJ1-1|-
CASSFLGDTEAFF
TGTGCCAGCAGTTTCCTCGGGGACACTGAAGCTTTCTTT
>TRBV5-1|once|TRBJ2-3|-
CASSLGRGPSTDTQYF
TGCGCCAGCAGCTTGGGAAGGGGCCCCTCCACAGATACGCAGTATTTT
>TRBV4-3|-|TRBJ2-1|-
CASSLSLQGIRNEQFF
TGCGCCAGCAGCCTCTCCTTACAGGGAATTAGGAATGAGCAGTTCTTC
>TRBV27|-|TRBJ2-7|-
CASSLGRIYEQYF
TGTGCCAGCAGTTTGGGCAGAATCTACGAGCAGTACTTC
>TRBV10-3|-|TRBJ1-1|-
CAITEALNTEAFF
TGTGCCATCACCGAGGCCCTGAACACTGAAGCTTTCTTT
>TRBV7-2|-|TRBJ2-4|TRBD1
CASSLKSRTGSRENIQYF
TGTGCCAGCAGCTTAAAGTCGAGGACAGGGTCCCGGGAAAACATTCAGTACTTC
>TRBV5-1|-|TRBJ1-6|TRBD1
CASSAGTGPGPLHF
TGCGCCAGCAGCGCCGGGACAGGGCCCGGCCCCCTCCACTTT
>TRBV5-4|few|TRBJ1-1|-
CASSLAGVMNTEAFF
TGTGCCAGCAGCTTGGCAGGGGTCATGAACACTGAAGCTTTCTTT
>TRBV2|-|TRBJ2-3|-
CASREGRITDTQYF
TGTGCCAGCAGGGAGGGGCGAATCACAGATACGCAGTATTTT
>TRBV29-1|-|TRBJ1-5|TRBD1
CSAGTEYQPQHF
TGCAGCGCCGGGACAGAATATCAGCCCCAGCATTTT
>TRBV3-1/TRBV3-2|-|TRBJ1-2|TRBD1
CASSQPQGGGNGYTF
TGTGCCAGCAGCCAACCCCAGGGGGGAGGCAATGGCTACACCTTC
>TRBV5-1|-|TRBJ2-3|TRBD1
CASSLGDSGPDTQYF
TGCGCCAGCAGCTTGGGGGACAGCGGACCAGATACGCAGTATTTT
>TRBV11-1|-|TRBJ2-3|-
CASSLAGDTQYF
TGTGCCAGCAGCTTAGCCGGGGATACGCAGTATTTT
>TRBV9|once|TRBJ2-7|-
CASSAKTGLSSYEQYF
TGTGCCAGCAGCGCGAAGACGGGACTCAGCTCCTACGAGCAGTACTTC
>TRBV6-5|-|TRBJ1-4|TRBD1
CASSYSWDSLYEKLFF
TGTGCCAGCAGTTACTCGTGGGACAGCCTCTATGAAAAACTGTTTTTT
>TRBV20-1|-|TRBJ1-2|TRBD1
CSASRGTGYTF
TGCAGTGCTAGCAGGGGGACTGGCTACACCTTC
>TRBV5-4|-|TRBJ2-3|-
CASSFQVGDTQYF
TGTGCCAGCTCTTTCCAGGTGGGAGATACGCAGTATTTT
>TRBV5-6|-|TRBJ1-3|-
CASSSWTAHSGNTIYF
TGTGCCAGCAGCTCCTGGACAGCCCACTCTGGAAACACCATATATTTT
>TRBV19|once|TRBJ2-7|TRBD1
CASSINRGYEQYF
TGTGCCAGTAGTATTAACAGGGGGTACGAGCAGTACTTC
>TRBV19|-|TRBJ2-7|-
CASSIEDSKQYF
TGTGCCAGTAGTATAGAGGACAGTAAGCAGTACTTC
>TRBV10-3|-|TRBJ1-1|-
CAISESKGDTEAFF
TGTGCCATCAGTGAGTCTAAGGGGGACACTGAAGCTTTCTTT
>TRBV27|-|TRBJ2-7|-
CASSLRGSYEQYF
TGTGCCAGCAGTTTAAGAGGCTCCTACGAGCAGTACTTC
>TRBV30|-|TRBJ1-5|-
CAWGQGGDQPQHF
TGTGCCTGGGGCCAGGGAGGGGATCAGCCCCAGCATTTT
>TRBV5-1|-|TRBJ2-5|TRBD1
CASSRTGEETQYF
TGCGCCAGCAGCCGGACAGGGGAAGAGACCCAGTACTTC
>TRBV9|few|TRBJ2-2|-
CASSVRGSWTGELFF
TGTGCCAGCAGCGTTCGGGGGTCGTGGACCGGGGAGCTGTTTTTT
>TRBV19|few|TRBJ1-3|-
CATLDVGDTIYF
TGTGCCACCCTTGACGTAGGGGACACCATATATTTT
>TRBV19|-|TRBJ1-1|-
CASSIGGTMNTEAFF
TGTGCCAGTAGTATAGGTGGCACTATGAACACTGAAGCTTTCTTT
>TRBV30|once|TRBJ2-7|-
CAWSEVGAEQYF
TGTGCCTGGAGTGAGGTGGGGGCCGAGCAGTACTTC
>TRBV5-4|once|TRBJ1-4|-
CASSAGIVGEKLFF
TGTGCCAGCAGCGCCGGGATTGTTGGTGAAAAACTGTTTTTT
>TRBV30|-|TRBJ1-2|-
CAGAAGEDYGYTF
TGTGCCGGGGCGGCAGGGGAAGACTATGGCTACACCTTC
>TRBV2|-|TRBJ1-2|TRBD1
CASRPGQGDSGYTF
TGTGCCAGCAGACCGGGACAGGGCGATAGTGGCTACACCTTC
>TRBV4-2|few|TRBJ1-6|-
CASSQEGQRTNSPLHF
TGTGCCAGCAGCCAAGAGGGACAACGGACTAATTCACCCCTCCACTTT
>TRBV7-9|-|TRBJ2-2|TRBD2
CASSSRTSGGTGELFF
TGTGCCAGCAGCTCCCGGACTAGCGGGGGCACCGGGGAGCTGTTTTTT
>TRBV6-5|-|TRBJ2-1|TRBD2
CASSYGLASDYNEQFF
TGTGCCAGCAGTTACGGACTAGCGTCAGATTACAATGAGCAGTTCTTC
>TRBV5-1|once|TRBJ1-5|TRBD1
CASSHGTGVDQPQHF
TGCGCCAGCAGCCACGGGACAGGGGTCGATCAGCCCCAGCATTTT
>TRBV20-1|-|TRBJ2-5|TRBD2
CSTASGETQYF
TGCAGTACCGCTAGCGGGGAGACCCAGTACTTC
>TRBV7-2|-|TRBJ2-5|-
CASSPRQGKQETQYF
TGTGCCAGCAGCCCGCGCCAGGGAAAACAAGAGACCCAGTACTTC
>TRBV10-3|-|TRBJ2-7|-
CAISESDGGSGEQYF
TGTGCCATCAGTGAGTCGGATGGCGGTTCTGGGGAGCAGTACTTC
>TRBV19|-|TRBJ2-1|TRBD1
CASSIAPTGDEFF
TGTGCCAGTAGTATCGCCCCGACAGGGGATGAGTTCTTC
>TRBV11-2|-|TRBJ2-2|-
CASSVSVGELFF
TGTGCCAGCAGCGTCTCCGTCGGGGAGCTGTTTTTT
>TRBV6-2/TRBV6-3|-|TRBJ2-7|TRBD2
CASSYSASGGDLILYEQYF
TGTGCCAGCAGTTACTCGGCTAGCGGGGGAGATCTTATTCTCTACGAGCAGTACTTC
>TRBV4-1|-|TRBJ2-3|TRBD2
CASSQDGSGVSTDTQYF
TGCGCCAGCAGCCAAGATGGTAGCGGGGTAAGCACAGATACGCAGTATTTT
>TRBV6-4|-|TRBJ1-2|TRBD1
CASSEGAGGSYGYTF
TGTGCCAGCAGTGAAGGGGCAGGGGGCTCCTATGGCTACACCTTC
>TRBV7-3|-|TRBJ2-7|-
CASSLNSEMTVASYEQYF
TGTGCCAGCAGCTTAAATAGTGAGATGACAGTCGCCTCCTACGAGCAGTACTTC
>TRBV7-3|few|TRBJ1-6|TRBD1
CASSSTGGNSPLHF
TGTGCCAGCAGCTCCACAGGGGGTAATTCACCCCTCCACTTT
>TRBV5-5|-|TRBJ1-1|-
CASSLHRLTEAFF
TGTGCCAGCAGCTTGCACAGGCTGACTGAAGCTTTCTTT
>TRBV11-2|-|TRBJ1-1|TRBD1
CASSLGGRTEAFF
TGTGCCAGCAGCCTAGGGGGCCGTACTGAAGCTTTCTTT
>TRBV7-8|-|TRBJ2-3|-
CASSLARDTQYF
TGTGCCAGCAGCTTAGCGAGGGATACGCAGTATTTT
>TRBV11-2|once|TRBJ1-6|TRBD1
CASTSETGFSSPLHF
TGTGCCAGCACCTCCGAGACAGGGTTTTCTTCACCCCTCCACTTT
>TRBV19|-|TRBJ1-5|TRBD1
CASRGQGVTPQHF
TGTGCCAGTCGCGGACAGGGCGTGACGCCCCAGCATTTT
>TRBV11-3|-|TRBJ2-7|TRBD1
CASSLPDRGRFGHEQYF
TGTGCCAGCAGCCTACCGGACAGGGGGCGATTTGGACACGAGCAGTACTTC
>TRBV27|-|TRBJ2-7|TRBD2
CASGLAGIYEQYF
TGTGCCAGCGGACTAGCGGGGATCTACGAGCAGTACTTC
>TRBV5-3|once|TRBJ2-1|TRBD2
CARSATRTSGGGNEQFF
TGTGCCAGAAGCGCGACCCGGACTAGCGGGGGGGGCAATGAGCAGTTCTTC
>TRBV6-2/TRBV6-3|-|TRBJ2-7|-
CASSRATYEQYF
TGTGCCAGCAGTCGAGCAACCTACGAGCAGTACTTC
>TRBV5-1|-|TRBJ2-7|TRBD1
CASSSPPWTGDVYEQYF
TGCGCCAGCAGCTCCCCGCCCTGGACAGGGGACGTCTACGAGCAGTACTTC
>TRBV27|few|TRBJ1-1|TRBD1
CASSLGQGEAFF
TGTGCCAGCAGTTTGGGACAGGGAGAAGCTTTCTTT
>TRBV18|-|TRBJ1-1|-
CASSSRQTNTEAFF
TGTGCCAGCTCATCAAGACAGACGAACACTGAAGCTTTCTTT
>TRBV7-3|-|TRBJ2-2|TRBD1
CASSSGQGKAGELFF
TGTGCCAGCAGCTCAGGACAGGGAAAGGCCGGGGAGCTGTTTTTT